This T cell receptor (beta chain) was identified in a study of regulatory T cells in long-lasting Graves disease. The study, taken as a whole, reports: Patients with persistent Graves' had lower TCR diversity than newly diagnosed patients.

Time point defined: newly diagnosed GD, antithyroid drugs for less than 3 months. PBMC-derived RNA was used for the TCR library. Patients of an endocrinology department in Xi'an, China, were included. TCR beta libraries were built with iRepertoire HTBI primers and Arm-PCR of CDR3 regions. TCRdb fed the multiplex PCR reads into MiXCR, producing one record per CDR3 protein. The sample contains 450,000 to 650,000 distinct CDR3 sequences, approximately 16% of which appear only once. On this clonotype itself: The antigen remains unidentified.

Germline V CDR1 and CDR2: SNHLY, FYNNEI. V lost 2 bases and J lost 5, with 9 bases in between. The CDR3 is 14 amino acids. The sample was also reused in another study, on T cells in Graves' hyperthyroidism and ophthalmopathy. Per that study: An absence of ophthalmopathy progression within 18 months meant stable Graves' hyperthyroidism. Lactation, pregnancy, other autoimmune disease or uncontrolled infection led to exclusion of patients.

This clonotype was obtained from a woman aged 35-65 years with Graves disease. Specimen: peripheral blood mononuclear cells (PBMCs), collected at new diagnosis, from a patient treated with antithyroid drugs. The rearrangement joins TRBV2 to TRBJ2-2; D is ambiguous. Here the CDR3 reads CASSELQQTGELFF. The CDR3 nucleotides read TGTGCCAGCAGTGAATTACAGCAAACCGGGGAGCTGTTTTTT.